Listed here are 27 T cell receptor beta chains from one sample, sequenced in a study of OX40 agonist ivuxolimab in advanced cancers. Assay used: immunoSEQ multiplex PCR; TCRdb lists only in-frame clones, some missing. Of 65,000 to 90,000 clones listed, about 82% were seen once; the top ten hold approximately 0.57%. Material: CD4+ or CD8+ T cells sorted from blood, obtained in a trial of the OX40 agonist ivuxolimab. Receptors originate from an adult with an advanced solid tumor such as melanoma, head and neck, liver or kidney cancer.

The chain is built from TRBV27 and TRBJ1-2; 7 nucleotides align to TRBD1. V gave up 0 bases and J gave up 4 bases; unmatched junction bases: 5. Germline V gene sequence: CDR1 MNHEY, CDR2 SMNVEV (reference sequence). The CDR3 length is 15 residues. The CDR3 region has the DNA TGTGCCAGCAGTTTATCTGCGGGACAGCCCTATGGCTACACCTTC. Its translation: CASSLSAGQPYGYTF.

The genes are TRBV30 and TRBJ1-6; no clear D gene. CDR1 GTSNPN and CDR2 SVGIG come from the germline V gene (reference sequence). The germline V and J ends were trimmed by 4 bases and 3 bases, with 4 bases remaining between them. This CDR3 is built from 12 residues. The CDR3 spells CAWNDYNSPLHF. CDR3 coding DNA: TGTGCCTGGAATGACTATAATTCACCCCTCCACTTT.

This sequence joins TRBV13 and TRBJ2-5; weak D call: TRBD1 (5 bases). V was trimmed by 2 bases and J by 0 bases, leaving 10 bases between them. Germline loops: CDR1 PRHDT, CDR2 FYEKMQ (reference sequence). This CDR3 comprises 15 residues. This CDR3 reads CASSLRAGNQETQYF. CDR3 sequence (DNA): TGTGCCAGCAGCTTAAGGGCAGGGAACCAAGAGACCCAGTACTTC.

The V gene is TRBV6-5, the J gene TRBJ2-3, with no clear D. The CDR3 has 14 amino acids. V shed 5 bases and J shed 4 bases, with 13 bases lying between them. The germline CDR1 and CDR2 sequences are MNHEY and SVGAGI. CDR3 in DNA: TGTGCCAGCAGTCTTCTATTGGCCTCAGATACGCAGTATTTT. Amino acid sequence: CASSLLLASDTQYF.

CDR3 amino acids: CASSQDPTTGGRDEKLFF. CDR3 nucleotide sequence: TGCGCCAGCAGCCAAGACCCCACCACAGGGGGCAGGGATGAAAAACTGTTTTTT. The chain links TRBV4-3 to TRBJ1-4, with 9 bases identical to TRBD1. With V trimmed by 0 bases and J by 6 bases, 11 bases remained unmatched. CDR1 is LGHNA and CDR2 is YSLEER in the germline V gene. The CDR3 covers 18 residues.

The chain employs TRBV4-1 and TRBJ1-3, with a weak D call TRBD1 (6 bases). The germline V gene encodes CDR1 MGHRA and CDR2 YSYEKL. Trimming removed 0 bases from V and 4 bases from J, with 10 bases in between. The CDR3 totals 15 residues. The CDR3 nucleotides are TGCGCCAGCAGCCAAGATCGACAGGAGGGAAACACCATATATTTT. Translation: CASSQDRQEGNTIYF.

This clone was counted once. This rearrangement joins TRBV6-5 to TRBJ2-7; 8 nucleotides align to TRBD1. With V trimmed by 2 bases and J by 7 bases, 13 bases remained unmatched. Germline assignment: CDR1 MNHEY and CDR2 SVGAGI. There are 16 residues in the CDR3. CDR3 bases: TGTGCCAGCAGTTACGGGGGCGGGACAGGCCTCGGGGAGCAGTACTTC. This gives the protein CASSYGGGTGLGEQYF.

This clone was counted once. This chain links TRBV18 with TRBJ1-5; no definite D call. Trimming took 3 bases from V and 5 from J, leaving 8 bases between them. This CDR3 is 13 amino acids long. Germline V gene data show CDR1 as KGHSH and CDR2 as LQKENI. CDR3 nucleotides: TGTGCCAGCTCACCGGGAACAGATCAGCCCCAGCATTTT. Translating gives CASSPGTDQPQHF.

This chain uses TRBV7-2 with TRBJ2-1, with a weak D call TRBD2 (6 bases). V was clipped by 5 bases and J by 14 bases, with 28 bases between them. The CDR3 spans 16 residues. Per the germline V gene, CDR1 is SGHTA and CDR2 is FQGNSA. DNA of the CDR3: TGTGCCAGCAGCCCGCGGGACTCGGCCTTGGGTATCCTCGAGTTCTTC. Its protein is CASSPRDSALGILEFF.

The chain couples TRBV5-8 to TRBJ1-6, with no clear D. V lost 4 bases and J 9 bases, leaving 8 bases between the germline ends. This CDR3 spans 12 amino acids. Germline assignment: CDR1 SGHTS and CDR2 YDEGEE. CDR3 DNA sequence: TGTGCCAGCAGCCGCCGTGGTTCACCCCTCCACTTT. It specifies CASSRRGSPLHF.

The chain carries TRBV4-2 and TRBJ2-3; TRBD2 matches at 8 bases. This CDR3 has 15 residues. Losses at the gene ends were 2 bases for V and 0 bases for J; bases not matched to a gene: 1. Germline CDR1 is LGHNA and CDR2 is YNFKEQ. The CDR3 reads CASSQTSGSTDTQYF. The CDR3 bases are TGTGCCAGCAGCCAAACTAGCGGTAGCACAGATACGCAGTATTTT.

The chain joins TRBV7-2 to TRBJ1-3; no definite D call. The V gene's germline CDR1 is SGHTA and CDR2 FQGNSA. The CDR3 sequence is 12 residues long. V was shortened by 2 bases and J by 8 bases, with 7 bases between the two germline ends. CDR3 DNA sequence: TGTGCCAGCAGCTTAATATCGGACACCATATATTTT. Encoded protein: CASSLISDTIYF.

The gene calls are TRBV6-1 and TRBJ1-1; D is unclear. Germline V gives CDR1 MNHNS, CDR2 SASEGT. Trimming removed 3 bases from V and 0 bases from J, with 8 bases in between. CDR3 length equals 14 residues. The CDR3 loop is CASSDVSLNTEAFF. The CDR3 coding sequence is TGTGCCAGCAGTGACGTGAGCCTGAACACTGAAGCTTTCTTT.

On this clone itself: The CDR3 ends on some other residue instead of the conserved phenylalanine or tryptophan, so this is likely a read error. The J gene is TRBJ2-7, the V gene TRBV30, with no clear D. CDR3 size: 12 residues. CDR1 is GTSNPN and CDR2 is SVGIG in the germline V gene (reference sequence). Deletions cut 4 bases from V and 7 bases from J, with 14 bases between. As DNA, the CDR3 is TGTGCCTGGACTCCTCTTGGGTTAGAGCAGTACCTC. This translates into CAWTPLGLEQYL.

CDR3 loop: CSVDDRIEWETQYF. CDR3 nucleotides: TGCAGCGTCGACGACAGGATCGAGTGGGAGACCCAGTACTTC. The rearrangement joins TRBV29-1 to TRBJ2-5; perhaps TRBD1 as D (6 bases). Germline V gene data show CDR1 as SQVTM and CDR2 as ANQGSEA. Trimming took 6 bases from V and 5 from J, leaving 19 bases between them. The CDR3 has 14 residues.

V gene TRBV9 combines with J gene TRBJ1-2; no clear D. The ends were cut back, 4 bases at V and 4 bases at J, with 11 bases in the middle. This CDR3 is built from 13 residues. Germline V gives CDR1 SGDLS, CDR2 YYNGEE. The CDR3 nucleotides are TGTGCCAGCAGCCCCCCACGGGGCTATGGCTACACCTTC. It yields the protein CASSPPRGYGYTF.

This rearrangement joins TRBV10-3 to TRBJ2-3, with TRBD1 matching 8 bases. This CDR3 has 14 residues. V trimming: 5 bases; J trimming: 8 bases; junction bases outside the gene matches: 9. Germline V gives CDR1 ENHRY, CDR2 SYGVKD. CDR3 DNA sequence: TGTGCCATCAGTAACGAAATACAGGGGGGTACGCAGTATTTT. Translation gives CAISNEIQGGTQYF.

The chain combines TRBV4-3 with TRBJ1-2, with TRBD1 matching 8 bases. The junction had 1 base not matched to a gene; V was cut back by 0 bases and J by 4 bases. The V gene's germline CDR1 is LGHNA and CDR2 YSLEER. This CDR3 is built from 14 residues. CDR3 DNA sequence: TGCGCCAGCAGCCAAGACGGACAGGGCTATGGCTACACCTTC. Translation gives CASSQDGQGYGYTF.

The V call is TRBV29-1, the J call TRBJ2-1, with D hard to call. Germline CDR1 reads SQVTM; CDR2 reads ANQGSEA. V was pared by 1 base and J by 4 bases, with 11 bases between. The CDR3 loop spans 14 amino acids. The CDR3 region is CSVEGALSYNEQFF. The CDR3, as DNA: TGCAGCGTTGAAGGTGCCTTGTCTTACAATGAGCAGTTCTTC.

V is TRBV29-1 and J is TRBJ2-5; D call uncertain. CDR3 length equals 13 residues. V lost 4 bases to trimming and J lost 0 bases, with 9 bases between them. Germline values: CDR1 SQVTM, CDR2 ANQGSEA. CDR3 nucleotide sequence: TGCAGCGTTGTAGGTAGTAACCAAGAGACCCAGTACTTC. It is translated as CSVVGSNQETQYF.

The table lists this clone with a count of one. J is TRBJ2-3 and V is TRBV7-3; the match to TRBD2 covers 9 bases. The J segment lost 3 bases and the V segment lost 8 bases, leaving 12 bases of the junction unmatched. Germline-derived CDR1 and CDR2 are SGHTA and FQGTGA. The CDR3 length is 16 residues. The CDR3 DNA is TGTGCCAGCGGGCCGCGGGGGGGCCGAACGACAGATACGCAGTATTTT. It specifies CASGPRGGRTTDTQYF. Full variable domain (remainder filled in from reference TRBV7-3 and TRBJ2-3): GAGVSQTPSNKVTEKGKYVELRCDPISGHTALYWYRQSLGQGPEFLIYFQGTGAADDSGLPNDRFFAVRPEGSVSTLKIQRTERGDSAVYLCASGPRGGRTTDTQYFGPGTRLTVL.

The chain is built from TRBV14 and TRBJ1-1; D ambiguous. This CDR3 has 14 amino acids. V was pared by 1 base and J by 4 bases, with 10 bases between. CDR1 is SGHDN and CDR2 is FVKESK in the germline V gene. As DNA, the CDR3 is TGTGCCAGCAGCCAAGGTAGAGTGGGCACTGAAGCTTTCTTT. Translated: CASSQGRVGTEAFF.

This clone was seen more than once but under ten times. The rearrangement links TRBV5-5 to TRBJ1-2; D is possibly TRBD1 (5 bases). This CDR3 contains 14 residues. CDR1 SGHKS and CDR2 YYEKEE come from the germline V gene (reference sequence). V was shortened by 3 bases and J by 2 bases, with 11 bases between the two germline ends. The CDR3 DNA is TGTGCCAGCAGCTACGGGACCGAGAACTATGGCTACACCTTC. It codes for CASSYGTENYGYTF. Combining the CDR3 with reference TRBV5-5 and TRBJ1-2 gives the whole variable domain DAGVTQSPTHLIKTRGQQVTLRCSPISGHKSVSWYQQVLGQGPQFIFQYYEKEERGRGNFPDRFSARQFPNYSSELNVNALLLGDSALYLCASSYGTENYGYTFGSGTRLTVV.

The chain links TRBV4-1 to TRBJ2-5, with TRBD2 identical over 8 bases. The V gene's germline CDR1 is MGHRA and CDR2 YSYEKL. Losses at the gene ends were 0 bases for V and 4 bases for J; bases not matched to a gene: 1. This CDR3 spans 14 amino acids. The CDR3 spells CASSQDRGGETQYF. CDR3 in DNA: TGCGCCAGCAGCCAAGATCGGGGGGGAGAGACCCAGTACTTC.

The V call is TRBV7-2, the J call TRBJ2-3; no reliable D call. The CDR3 has 12 amino acids. The V gene lost 3 bases and the J gene lost 6 bases, with 7 bases spanning the gap. The germline gives CDR1 SGHTA, CDR2 FQGNSA. The CDR3 reads CASSFLRDTQYF. The CDR3, as DNA: TGTGCCAGCAGCTTCTTAAGGGATACGCAGTATTTT.

The chain uses TRBV7-3 and TRBJ2-7; 7 bases line up with TRBD1. This CDR3 contains 12 residues. The germline V gene encodes CDR1 SGHTA and CDR2 FQGTGA. Trimming at V came to 4 bases and at J to 8 bases, leaving 5 bases not matched to a gene. CDR3 DNA: TGTGCCAGCAGCTCGCGGACAGGCCAGCAGTACTTC. Translated: CASSSRTGQQYF.

The chain has TRBV5-8 and TRBJ2-2; D assignment may be TRBD1 or TRBD2 (5 bases each). The V end was cut by 6 bases, the J end by 5 bases, with 17 bases between. The CDR3 runs to 15 residues. CDR1 and CDR2 from the germline V gene are SGHTS and YDEGEE. The CDR3 region has the DNA TGTGCCAGCAAACTTACCGGGGCGGAAACCGGGGAGCTGTTTTTT. As protein: CASKLTGAETGELFF.